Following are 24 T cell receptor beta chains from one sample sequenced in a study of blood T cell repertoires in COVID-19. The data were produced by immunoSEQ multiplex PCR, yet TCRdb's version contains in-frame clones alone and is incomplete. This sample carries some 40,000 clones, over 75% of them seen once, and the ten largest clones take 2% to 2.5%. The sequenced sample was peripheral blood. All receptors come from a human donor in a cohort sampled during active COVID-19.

CDR3 coding DNA: TGTGCCAGCAGTTTATACAGGGGGGGGTATGGCTACACCTTC. Its protein product is CASSLYRGGYGYTF. The chain uses TRBV27 and TRBJ1-2; TRBD1 agrees at 8 bases. This CDR3 region has 14 residues. Germline V gene data show CDR1 as MNHEY and CDR2 as SMNVEV (reference sequence). The trim removed 1 base at V and 5 bases at J, leaving 3 bases unmatched.

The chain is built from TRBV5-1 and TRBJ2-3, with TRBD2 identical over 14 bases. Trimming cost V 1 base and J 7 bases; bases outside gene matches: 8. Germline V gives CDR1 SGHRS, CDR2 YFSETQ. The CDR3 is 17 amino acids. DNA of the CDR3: TGCGCCAGCAGCTTGACGACTAGCGGGGGGGGCGGGAATACGCAGTATTTT. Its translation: CASSLTTSGGGGNTQYF.

CDR3 sequence (DNA): TGTGCCAGCAGCTTGGCTTACGGGGTTATTAATGAGCAGTTCTTC. Protein product: CASSLAYGVINEQFF. The V and J genes are TRBV5-6 and TRBJ2-1, with D perhaps TRBD2 (5 bases). V was shortened by 0 bases and J by 7 bases, with 14 bases between the two germline ends. This CDR3 is built from 15 residues. Germline loops: CDR1 SGHDT, CDR2 YYEEEE.

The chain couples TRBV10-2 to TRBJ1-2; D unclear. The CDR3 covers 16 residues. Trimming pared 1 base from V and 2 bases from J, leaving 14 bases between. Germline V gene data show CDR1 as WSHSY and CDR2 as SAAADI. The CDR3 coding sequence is TGCGCCAGCAGTGAGTTCTCCACCTTAGAAAACTATGGCTACACCTTC. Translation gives CASSEFSTLENYGYTF.

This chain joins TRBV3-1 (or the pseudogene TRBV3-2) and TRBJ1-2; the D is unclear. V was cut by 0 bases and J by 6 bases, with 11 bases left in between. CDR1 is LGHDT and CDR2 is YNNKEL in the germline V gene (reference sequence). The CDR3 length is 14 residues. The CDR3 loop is CASSQDRFRDGYTF. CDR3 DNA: TGTGCCAGCAGCCAAGATCGGTTTCGTGATGGCTACACCTTC.

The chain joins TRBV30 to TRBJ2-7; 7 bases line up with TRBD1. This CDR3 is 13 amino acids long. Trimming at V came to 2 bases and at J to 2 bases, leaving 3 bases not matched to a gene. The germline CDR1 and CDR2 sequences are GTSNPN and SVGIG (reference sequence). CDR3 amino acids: CAWSRGQTYEQYF. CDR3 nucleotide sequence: TGTGCCTGGAGTAGGGGGCAAACCTACGAGCAGTACTTC.

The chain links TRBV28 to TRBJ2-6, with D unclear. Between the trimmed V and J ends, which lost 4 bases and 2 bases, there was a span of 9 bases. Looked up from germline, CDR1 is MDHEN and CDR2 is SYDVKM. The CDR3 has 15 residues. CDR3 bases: TGTGCCAGCAGTTCTAACAGCCCTGGGGCCAACGTCCTGACTTTC. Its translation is CASSSNSPGANVLTF.

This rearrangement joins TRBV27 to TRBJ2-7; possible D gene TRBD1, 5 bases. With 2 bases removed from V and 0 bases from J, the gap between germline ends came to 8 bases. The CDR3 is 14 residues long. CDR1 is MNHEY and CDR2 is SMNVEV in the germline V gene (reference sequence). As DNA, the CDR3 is TGTGCCAGCAGTTTAAGGGGAATCTCCTACGAGCAGTACTTC. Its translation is CASSLRGISYEQYF.

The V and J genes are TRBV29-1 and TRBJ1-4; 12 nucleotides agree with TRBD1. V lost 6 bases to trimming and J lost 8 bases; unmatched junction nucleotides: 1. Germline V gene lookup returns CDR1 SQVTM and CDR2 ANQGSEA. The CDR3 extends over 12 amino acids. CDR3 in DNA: TGCAGCGTGGGGACAGGGGGCGAAAAACTGTTTTTT. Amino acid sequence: CSVGTGGEKLFF.

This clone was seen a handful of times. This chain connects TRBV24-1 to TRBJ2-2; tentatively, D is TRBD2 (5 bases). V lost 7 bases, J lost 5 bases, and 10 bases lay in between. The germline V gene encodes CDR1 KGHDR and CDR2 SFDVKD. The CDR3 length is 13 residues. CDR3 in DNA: TGTGCCACCAGGGACTCCGGTACCGGGGAGCTGTTTTTT. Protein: CATRDSGTGELFF.

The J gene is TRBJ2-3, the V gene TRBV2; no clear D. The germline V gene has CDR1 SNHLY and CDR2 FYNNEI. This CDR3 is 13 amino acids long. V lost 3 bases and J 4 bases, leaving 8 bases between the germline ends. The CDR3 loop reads CASSERSADTQYF. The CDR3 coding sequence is TGTGCCAGCAGTGAGCGCTCCGCAGATACGCAGTATTTT.

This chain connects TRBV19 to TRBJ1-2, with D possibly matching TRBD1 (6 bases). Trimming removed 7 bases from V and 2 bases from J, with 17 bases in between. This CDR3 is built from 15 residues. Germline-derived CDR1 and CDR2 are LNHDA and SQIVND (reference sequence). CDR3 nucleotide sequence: TGTGCCAGTACCGACCACCCCCAGGGGAACTATGGCTACACCTTC. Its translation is CASTDHPQGNYGYTF.

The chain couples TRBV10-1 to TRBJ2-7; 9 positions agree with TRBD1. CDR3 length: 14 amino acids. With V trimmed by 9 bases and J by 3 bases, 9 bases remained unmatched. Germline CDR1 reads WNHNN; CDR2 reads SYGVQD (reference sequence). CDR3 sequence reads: CARRRDRAFYEQYF. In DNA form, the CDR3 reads TGCGCCAGACGGAGGGACAGGGCTTTCTACGAGCAGTACTTC.

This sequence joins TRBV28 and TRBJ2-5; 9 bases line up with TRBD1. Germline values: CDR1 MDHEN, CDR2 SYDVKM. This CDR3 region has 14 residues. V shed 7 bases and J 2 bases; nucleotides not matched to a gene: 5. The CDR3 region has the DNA TGTGCCAGCAACCGGGACAGGGCTCAAGAGACCCAGTACTTC. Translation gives CASNRDRAQETQYF.

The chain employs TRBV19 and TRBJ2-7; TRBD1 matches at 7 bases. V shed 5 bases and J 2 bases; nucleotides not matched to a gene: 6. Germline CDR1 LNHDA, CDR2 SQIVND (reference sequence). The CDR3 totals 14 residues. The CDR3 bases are TGTGCCAGTAGTTGGGCAGGGGGAACCTACGAGCAGTACTTC. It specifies CASSWAGGTYEQYF.

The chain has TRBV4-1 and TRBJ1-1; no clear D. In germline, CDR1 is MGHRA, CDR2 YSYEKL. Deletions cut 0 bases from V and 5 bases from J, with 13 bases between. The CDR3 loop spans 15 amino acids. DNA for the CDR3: TGCGCCAGCAGCCAAGATACCCGGGGAGAAACTGAAGCTTTCTTT. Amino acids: CASSQDTRGETEAFF.

CDR3 sequence (DNA): TGTGCCAGCAGCTTCAGGGTTAATGAGCAGTTCTTC. Encoded protein: CASSFRVNEQFF. The V gene is TRBV5-6, the J gene TRBJ2-1; a possible D gene is TRBD1 (5 bases). Germline V gene data show CDR1 as SGHDT and CDR2 as YYEEEE. The CDR3 consists of 12 residues. Trimming left V 2 bases short and J 7 bases short, with 7 bases between.

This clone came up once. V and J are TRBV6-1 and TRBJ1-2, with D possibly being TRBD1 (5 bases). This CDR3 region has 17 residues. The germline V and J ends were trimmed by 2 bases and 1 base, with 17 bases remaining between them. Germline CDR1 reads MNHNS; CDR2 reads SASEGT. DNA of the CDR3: TGTGCCAGCAGTGAACGGGGCGTCGGGGGAGGTAACTATGGCTACACCTTC. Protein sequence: CASSERGVGGGNYGYTF.

DNA of the CDR3: TGTGCCAGCAGTTTAACAGGGGTGAGTGATGAGCAGTTCTTC. Protein product: CASSLTGVSDEQFF. The genes are TRBV7-9 and TRBJ2-1; 7 nucleotides line up with TRBD1. The CDR3 has 14 amino acids. Germline CDR1 SEHNR, CDR2 FQNEAQ (reference sequence). V was pared by 6 bases and J by 8 bases, with 10 bases of the junction left unmatched.

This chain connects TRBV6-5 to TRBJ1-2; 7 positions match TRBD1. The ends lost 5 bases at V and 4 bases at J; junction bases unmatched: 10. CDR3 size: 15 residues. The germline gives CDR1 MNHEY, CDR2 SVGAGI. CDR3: CASSTRQGMAYGYTF. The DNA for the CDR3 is TGTGCCAGCAGTACTCGACAGGGAATGGCCTATGGCTACACCTTC.

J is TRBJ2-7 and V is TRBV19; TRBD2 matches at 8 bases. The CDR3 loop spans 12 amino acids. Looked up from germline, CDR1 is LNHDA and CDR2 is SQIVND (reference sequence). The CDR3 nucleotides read TGTGCGGCGGGGACTAGCTCCTACGAGCAGTACTTC. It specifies CAAGTSSYEQYF.

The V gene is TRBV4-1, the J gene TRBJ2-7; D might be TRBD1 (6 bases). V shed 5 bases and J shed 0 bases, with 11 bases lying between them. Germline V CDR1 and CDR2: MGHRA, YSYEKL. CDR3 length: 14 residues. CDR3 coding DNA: TGCGCCAGCAGCTACGGGGACAACTCCTACGAGCAGTACTTC. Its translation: CASSYGDNSYEQYF.

The CDR3 region is CASSLAWGFGEGNQPQHF. CDR3 DNA sequence: TGTGCCAGCAGCTTGGCGTGGGGCTTTGGGGAGGGCAATCAGCCCCAGCATTTT. This sequence joins TRBV7-9 and TRBJ1-5; a weak D match, TRBD1 (5 bases). V lost 3 bases to trimming and J lost 2 bases, with 20 bases between them. The CDR3 is 18 residues long. CDR1 and CDR2 (germline): SEHNR, FQNEAQ (reference sequence). Filled out from reference TRBV7-9 and TRBJ1-5, the complete variable domain reads DTGVSQNPRHKITKRGQNVTFRCDPISEHNRLYWYRQTLGQGPEFLTYFQNEAQLEKSRLLSDRFSAERPKGSFSTLEIQRTEQGDSAMYLCASSLAWGFGEGNQPQHFGDGTRLSIL.

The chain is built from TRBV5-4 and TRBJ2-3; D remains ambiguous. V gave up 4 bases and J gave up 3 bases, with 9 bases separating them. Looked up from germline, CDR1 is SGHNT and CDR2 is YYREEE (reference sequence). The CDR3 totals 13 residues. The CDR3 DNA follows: TGTGCCAGCAGCCGCGCACCGACAGATACGCAGTATTTT. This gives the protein CASSRAPTDTQYF.